Detailed here is one TCR beta chain. The CDR3 is made up of 17 amino acids. CDR1 is SGHRS and CDR2 is YFSETQ in the germline V gene. V was trimmed by 1 base and J by 0 bases, leaving 11 bases between them. The data were taken from a study of blood T cell repertoires in COVID-19. Study context: PBMCs, B-cell-depleted T cells, or T cells provided the cDNA or gDNA that made up the material.

Using immunoSEQ multiplex PCR, the repertoire was profiled, and TCRdb retains in-frame clones only, with some absent. The sample lists about 370,000 clones, about 90% occurring once. The sequencing input was peripheral blood. The TCR originated in a woman aged 25 to 39 with COVID-19, enrolled during active disease. The chain recombines TRBV5-1 with TRBJ2-6; the D gene is possibly TRBD1 (5 bases). The CDR3 loop reads CASSLSQVPSGANVLTF. The CDR3 nucleotides are TGCGCCAGCAGCTTGTCACAGGTTCCCTCTGGGGCCAACGTCCTGACTTTC.